This record concerns one TCR beta chain sequence. Its target is not known. The data stem from a study of beta chain features in type 1 diabetes. Every isolated RNA sample was fully reverse transcribed, so sequencing captured expressed TCRB transcripts. Assay used: immunoSEQ multiplex PCR; TCRdb lists only in-frame clones, some missing. This sample has about 140,000 clones, with around 9.3% found just once. Regarding the study as a whole: Type 1 diabetes patients had fewer VDJ junction insertions and more deletions.

The receptor's source is a man aged 18 to 30 in good health. The source material was naive CD4+ T cells from blood.

The CDR3 here is CASSVSGGGALGEQYF. CDR3 DNA sequence: TGTGCCAGCAGCGTTTCCGGCGGGGGGGCCTTAGGCGAGCAGTACTTC. The rearrangement joins TRBV9 to TRBJ2-7; 9 bases are shared with TRBD2. In germline, CDR1 is SGDLS, CDR2 YYNGEE. V dropped 2 bases and J dropped 6; count of bases not matched to a gene: 12. The CDR3 has 16 amino acids.